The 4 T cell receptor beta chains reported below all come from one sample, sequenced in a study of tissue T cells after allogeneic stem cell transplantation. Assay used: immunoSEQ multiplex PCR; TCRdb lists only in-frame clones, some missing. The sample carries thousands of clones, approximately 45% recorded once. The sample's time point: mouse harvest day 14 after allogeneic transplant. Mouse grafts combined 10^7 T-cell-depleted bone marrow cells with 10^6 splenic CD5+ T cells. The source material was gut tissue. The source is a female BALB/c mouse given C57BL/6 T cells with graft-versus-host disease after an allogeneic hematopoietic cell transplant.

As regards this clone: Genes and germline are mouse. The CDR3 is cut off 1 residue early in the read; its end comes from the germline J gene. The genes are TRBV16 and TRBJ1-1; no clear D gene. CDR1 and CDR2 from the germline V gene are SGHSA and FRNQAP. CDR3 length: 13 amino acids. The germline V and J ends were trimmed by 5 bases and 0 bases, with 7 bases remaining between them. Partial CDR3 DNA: TGTGCAAGCAGCACCGGACAGAACACAGAAGTCTTC. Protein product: CASSTGQNTEVF. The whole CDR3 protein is CASSTGQNTEVFF.

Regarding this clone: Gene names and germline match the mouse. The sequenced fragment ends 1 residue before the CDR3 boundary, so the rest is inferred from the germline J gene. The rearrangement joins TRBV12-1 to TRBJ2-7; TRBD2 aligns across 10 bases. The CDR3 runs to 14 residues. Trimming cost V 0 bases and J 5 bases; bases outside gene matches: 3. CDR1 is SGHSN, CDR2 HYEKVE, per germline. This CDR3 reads CASSLGLGGHEQYF. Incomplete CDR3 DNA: TGTGCCAGCTCTCTCGGGCTGGGGGGGCATGAACAGTAC.

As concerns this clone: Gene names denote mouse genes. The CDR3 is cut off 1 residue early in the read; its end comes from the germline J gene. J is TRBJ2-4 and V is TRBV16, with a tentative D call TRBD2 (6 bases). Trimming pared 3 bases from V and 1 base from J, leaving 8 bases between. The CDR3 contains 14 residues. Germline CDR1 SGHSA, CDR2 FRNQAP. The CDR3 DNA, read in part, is TGTGCAAGCAGCTTCAACTGGGGTCAAAACACCTTGTAC. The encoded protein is CASSFNWGQNTLY. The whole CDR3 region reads CASSFNWGQNTLYF.

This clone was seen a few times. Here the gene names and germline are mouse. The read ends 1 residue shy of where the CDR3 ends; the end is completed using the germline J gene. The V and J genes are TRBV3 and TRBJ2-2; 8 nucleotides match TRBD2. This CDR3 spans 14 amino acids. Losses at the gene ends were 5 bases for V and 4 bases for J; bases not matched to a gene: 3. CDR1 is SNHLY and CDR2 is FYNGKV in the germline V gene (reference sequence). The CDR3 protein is CASSRLGFTGQLYF. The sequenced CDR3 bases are TGTGCCAGCAGCCGACTGGGGTTCACCGGGCAGCTCTAC.